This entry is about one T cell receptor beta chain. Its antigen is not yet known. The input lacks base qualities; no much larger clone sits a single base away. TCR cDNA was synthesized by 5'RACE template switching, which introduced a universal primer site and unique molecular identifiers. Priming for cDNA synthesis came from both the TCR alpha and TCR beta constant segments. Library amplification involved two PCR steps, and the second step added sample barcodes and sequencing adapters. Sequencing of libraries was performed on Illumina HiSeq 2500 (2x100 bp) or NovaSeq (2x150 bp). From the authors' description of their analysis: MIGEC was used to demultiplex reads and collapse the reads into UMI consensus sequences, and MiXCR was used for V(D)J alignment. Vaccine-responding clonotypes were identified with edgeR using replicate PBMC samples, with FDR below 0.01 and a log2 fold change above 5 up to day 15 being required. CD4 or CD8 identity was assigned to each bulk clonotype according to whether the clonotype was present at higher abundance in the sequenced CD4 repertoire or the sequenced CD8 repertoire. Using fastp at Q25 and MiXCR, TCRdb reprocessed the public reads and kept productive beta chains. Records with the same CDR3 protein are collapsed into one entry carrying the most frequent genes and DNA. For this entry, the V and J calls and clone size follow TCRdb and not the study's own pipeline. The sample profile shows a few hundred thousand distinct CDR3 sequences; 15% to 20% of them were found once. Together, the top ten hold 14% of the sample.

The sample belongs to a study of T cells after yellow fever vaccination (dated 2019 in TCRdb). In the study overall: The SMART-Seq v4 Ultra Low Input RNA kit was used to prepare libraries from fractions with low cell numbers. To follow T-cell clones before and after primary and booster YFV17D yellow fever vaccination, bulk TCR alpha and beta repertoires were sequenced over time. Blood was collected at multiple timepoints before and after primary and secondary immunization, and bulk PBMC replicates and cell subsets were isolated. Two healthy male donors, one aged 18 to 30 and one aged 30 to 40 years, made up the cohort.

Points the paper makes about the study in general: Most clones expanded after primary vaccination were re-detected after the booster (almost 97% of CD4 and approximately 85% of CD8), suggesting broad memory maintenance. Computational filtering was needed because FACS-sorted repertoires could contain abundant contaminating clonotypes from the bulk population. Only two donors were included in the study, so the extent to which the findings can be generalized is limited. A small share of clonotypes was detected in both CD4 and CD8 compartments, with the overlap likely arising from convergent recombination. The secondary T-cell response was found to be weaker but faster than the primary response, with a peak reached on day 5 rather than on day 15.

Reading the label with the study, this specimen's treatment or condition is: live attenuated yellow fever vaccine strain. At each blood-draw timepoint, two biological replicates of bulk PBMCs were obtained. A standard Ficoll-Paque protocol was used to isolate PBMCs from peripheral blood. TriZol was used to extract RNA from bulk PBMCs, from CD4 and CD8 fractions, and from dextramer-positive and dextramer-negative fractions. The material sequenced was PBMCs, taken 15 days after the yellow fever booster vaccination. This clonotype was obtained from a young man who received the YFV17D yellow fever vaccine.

The DNA reads as follows: TGTGCCAGCAGTGAACTCCCTAGCGCCCCGGCCTACAATGAGCAGTTCTTC. Its protein reads: CASSELPSAPAYNEQFF. The chain joins TRBV7-2 to TRBJ2-1; a tentative D match to TRBD2 spans 6 bases. CDR1 and CDR2 are read off the germline V gene as SGHTA and FQGNSA. Taken from cysteine to phenylalanine, the CDR3 has 17 residues. The read is trimmed to its CDR3 DNA, 51 bases read in frame from base 1. V and J are truncated by 6 bases and 2 bases respectively, leaving an intervening sequence of 20 bases.